This TCR beta chain is from a study of T-cell reconstitution after alpha-beta-depleted transplantation in children. There are 13 residues in the CDR3. In this sample, this clonotype turned up a few times. The TCRbeta library was prepared with unique molecular identifiers. Each CDR3 protein is one row after TCRdb ran MiXCR on the PCR reads. The table records hundreds of thousands of distinct CDR3 sequences, roughly a tenth of them present only once. The source of this sequence is a human donor who donated a stem cell graft to a child with acute myeloid leukemia. The source was PBMCs from the stem cell graft donor, collected from the stem cell graft. The chain recombines TRBV21-1 with TRBJ1-2. TRBV21-1 is tagged as a pseudogene. CDR3 sequence reads: CASSKSCIYGYTF. For the CDR3, the DNA is TGTGCCAGCAGCAAAAGCTGTATTTATGGCTACACCTTC.